The 2 T cell receptor beta chains given below trace back to one sample, sequenced in a study of T cells expressing NK-cell markers (TCRdb year 2020). The library was built by means of 5' RACE. Sequencing was performed on an Illumina HiSeq 2000. TCRdb reprocessed the reads, reporting each CDR3 protein sequence once and no DNA. The data table for this sample lists some 450,000 distinct CDR3 sequences. In total, the top ten clones hold 7.3% of the sample. The sequencing input was blood T cells: a sorted CD56 or NKG2C T cell subset, CD4+ or CD8+ T cells, or bulk PBMC T cells (not recorded which). The receptors originated from a woman aged 18 to 75 in good health.

V and J are TRBV12-3 or TRBV12-4 and TRBJ1-5. This CDR3 has 14 residues. The CDR3 reads CASSLKGLDQPQHF.

The V and J genes are TRBV12-3 or TRBV12-4 and TRBJ1-6; TCRdb names TRBD1, which stays unverified in the absence of DNA. This CDR3 contains 12 residues. The CDR3 reads CASSGGRGALHF.